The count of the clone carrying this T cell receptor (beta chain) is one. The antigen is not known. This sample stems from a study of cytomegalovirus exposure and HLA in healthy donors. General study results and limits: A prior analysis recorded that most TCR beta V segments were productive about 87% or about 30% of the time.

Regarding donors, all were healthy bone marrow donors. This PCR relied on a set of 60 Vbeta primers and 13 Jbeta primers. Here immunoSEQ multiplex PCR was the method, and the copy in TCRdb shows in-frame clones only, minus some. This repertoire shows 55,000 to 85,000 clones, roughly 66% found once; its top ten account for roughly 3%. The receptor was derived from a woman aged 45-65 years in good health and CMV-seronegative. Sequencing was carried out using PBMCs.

CDR3 loop: CASSTSPPGHHNQPQHF. The CDR3 DNA reads as TGTGCCAGTAGTACATCTCCTCCAGGACATCATAATCAGCCCCAGCATTTT. The chain employs TRBV19 and TRBJ1-5; perhaps TRBD1 as D (5 bases). Germline CDR1 and CDR2: LNHDA and SQIVND (reference sequence). Trimming took off 4 bases at V and 4 bases at J, with 20 bases between the two ends. CDR3 length: 17 amino acids.